Detailed here is one TCR beta chain. Sequencing used immunoSEQ multiplex PCR; TCRdb keeps in-frame clones, though not all of them. The data contain around 130,000 clones, 65% to 90% of them seen just once; the ten biggest clones take up about 2.3%. This entry comes from a study of blood T cell repertoires in COVID-19. From germline, CDR1 is SNHLY and CDR2 FYNNEI. Trimming removed 5 bases at V and 1 base at J, with 15 bases between. The CDR3 is 16 residues long. Source material: PBMCs or T cells enriched from blood (not recorded which). The TCR sequence derives from a woman aged 45-65 years who had recovered from COVID-19. The rearrangement links TRBV2 to TRBJ1-5, with a weak D call TRBD1 (6 bases). The CDR3 spells CASSSQGIVSNQPQHF. In DNA form, the CDR3 reads TGTGCCAGCAGTTCACAGGGAATTGTAAGCAATCAGCCCCAGCATTTT.